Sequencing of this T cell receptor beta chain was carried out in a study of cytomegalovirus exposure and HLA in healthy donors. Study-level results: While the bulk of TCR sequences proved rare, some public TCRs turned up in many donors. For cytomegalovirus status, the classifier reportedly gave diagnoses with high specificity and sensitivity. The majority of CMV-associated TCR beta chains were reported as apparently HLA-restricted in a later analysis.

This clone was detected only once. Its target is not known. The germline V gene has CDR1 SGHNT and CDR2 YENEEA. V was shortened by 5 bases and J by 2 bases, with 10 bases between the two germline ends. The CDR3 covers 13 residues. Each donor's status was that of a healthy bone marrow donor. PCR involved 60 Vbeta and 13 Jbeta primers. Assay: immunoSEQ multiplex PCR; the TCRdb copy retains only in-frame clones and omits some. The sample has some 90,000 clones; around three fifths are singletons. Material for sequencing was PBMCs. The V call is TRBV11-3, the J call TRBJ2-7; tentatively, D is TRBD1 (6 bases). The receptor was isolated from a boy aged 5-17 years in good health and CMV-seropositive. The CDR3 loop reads CASSQGGTYEQYF. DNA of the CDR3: TGTGCCAGCAGCCAAGGGGGAACCTACGAGCAGTACTTC.